This T cell receptor (beta chain) was sequenced for a study of cytomegalovirus exposure and HLA in healthy donors. Study-level results: Immune exposure information available was restricted to CMV serostatus. A previous analysis found most TCR beta V segments productive roughly 87% or roughly 30% of the time. Later analysis found that TCR beta chains associated with HLA were more clonally expanded than other, equally common chains. Reportedly, fewer N-insertions than the roughly 600-donor mean appeared in an Asian-associated ancestry cluster in a later analysis.

The V end lost 0 bases, the J end lost 2 bases, and 11 bases lay between the germline ends. Germline V gene sequence: CDR1 LNHNV, CDR2 YYDKDF (reference sequence). The CDR3 contains 15 residues. Both 60 Vbeta primers and 13 Jbeta primers went into the PCR. Only in-frame clones appear in the TCRdb table, and some are missing; sequencing was by immunoSEQ multiplex PCR. The sample records 95,000 to 100,000 clones, roughly four fifths being singletons. A remark on this clone: Its antigen is still unknown.

The chain recombines TRBV15 with TRBJ2-7, with no clear D. The sample comprised PBMCs. The receptor comes from a female donor in good health and CMV-seronegative. CDR3 loop: CATSREQSSTYEQYF. The CDR3, as DNA: TGTGCCACCAGCAGAGAACAGTCCTCTACCTACGAGCAGTACTTC.